The source of this T cell receptor (beta chain) is a study of Tregs in tolerant kidney transplant recipients. Study results and limitations: Tregs expanded with activated donor B cells seemed most donor-specific. Biological reproducibility was not directly addressed, but technical replication error appeared minimal. The small number of patients limits these findings pending further validation.

Thawed PBMCs were FACS-sorted into unstimulated CD4+CD25+CD127- regulatory T cells, CD4+CD25- non-regulatory cells, CD4 and CD8 cells. The V end was cut by 3 bases, the J end by 7 bases, with 10 bases between. The length of the CDR3 is 13 residues. The germline CDR1 and CDR2 sequences are SGHVS and FQNEAQ. This clone occurred a few times. The antigen remains undetermined. Some clones are missing from TCRdb's copy, which holds only in-frame ones; the method was immunoSEQ multiplex PCR. The table records tens of thousands of clones, around 94% of them present only once. Sample: CD8+ T cells from blood. The rearrangement links TRBV7-8 to TRBJ1-5, with D possibly TRBD1 on 5 matching bases. This TCR derives from a human donor in good health. CDR3 region: CASSFHQGQPQHF. The CDR3 bases are TGTGCCAGCAGCTTCCACCAGGGACAGCCCCAGCATTTT.